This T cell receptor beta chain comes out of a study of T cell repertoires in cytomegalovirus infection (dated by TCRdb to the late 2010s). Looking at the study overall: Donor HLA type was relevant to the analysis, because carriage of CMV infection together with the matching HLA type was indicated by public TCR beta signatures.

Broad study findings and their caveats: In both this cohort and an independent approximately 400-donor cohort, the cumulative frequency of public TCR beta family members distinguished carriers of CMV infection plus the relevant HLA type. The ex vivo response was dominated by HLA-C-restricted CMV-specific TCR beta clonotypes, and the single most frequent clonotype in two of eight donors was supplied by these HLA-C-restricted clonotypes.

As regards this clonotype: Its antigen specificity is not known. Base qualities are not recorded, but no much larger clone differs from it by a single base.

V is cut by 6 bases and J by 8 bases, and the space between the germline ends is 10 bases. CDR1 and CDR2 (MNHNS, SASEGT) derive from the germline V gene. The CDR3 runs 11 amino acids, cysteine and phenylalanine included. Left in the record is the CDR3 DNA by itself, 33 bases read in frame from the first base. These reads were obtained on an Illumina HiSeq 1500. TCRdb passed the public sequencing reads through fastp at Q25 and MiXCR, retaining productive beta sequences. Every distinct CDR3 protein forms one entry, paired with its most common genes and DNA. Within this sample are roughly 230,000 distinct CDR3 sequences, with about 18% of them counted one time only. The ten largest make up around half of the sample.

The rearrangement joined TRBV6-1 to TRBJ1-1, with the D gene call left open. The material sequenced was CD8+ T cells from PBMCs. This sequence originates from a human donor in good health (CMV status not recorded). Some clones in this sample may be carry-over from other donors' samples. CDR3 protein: CASRTAPEAFF. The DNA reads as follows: TGTGCCAGCAGAACGGCCCCCGAAGCTTTCTTT.